This T cell receptor (beta chain) was observed in a study of T-cell memory formation after mild COVID-19. Findings of the study overall: For second-wave clones that peaked at day 37, SARS-CoV-2 specificity went unverified.

5'RACE with constant-segment primers yielded barcoded, UMI-tagged TCR alpha and TCR beta cDNA libraries. One entry per CDR3 protein, called by TCRdb with MiXCR from the 5' RACE reads. The sample records 200,000 to 250,000 distinct CDR3 sequences, approximately 9% being singletons. This CDR3 contains 14 residues. Trimming took 0 bases from V and 7 from J, leaving 13 bases between them. Germline V gene data show CDR1 as LGHNA and CDR2 as YSLEER. This clonotype was picked up many times. What it recognizes is unknown. The TCR comes from a man aged 18-30 years who had mild COVID-19 (a few samples of this study predate the infection). Cell type and time point are not known. The sequencing input was PBMCs or a T cell subset sorted from them (not recorded which). The chain links TRBV4-3 to TRBJ2-7, with D perhaps matching TRBD1 (6 bases). CDR3 protein: CASSQDLGAREQYF. The CDR3 DNA follows: TGCGCCAGCAGCCAAGATTTGGGGGCGCGGGAGCAGTACTTC.